This TCR beta chain was sequenced in a study of blood T cell repertoires in COVID-19. Across the study: The origin of the acute and convalescent COVID-19 samples was the United States, Italy and Spain. T cells, B-cell-depleted T cells, or PBMCs provided the cDNA or gDNA that served as material.

Original processing notes: Reference gene primers were amplified, and this amplification served to estimate nucleated cell counts. Clones were read by immunoSEQ multiplex PCR, and TCRdb kept only the in-frame ones, dropping some. V, J and clone size were drawn from that table, and D and trimming were deduced from the DNA. The data hold some 97,000 clones, with just over 90% observed a single time. V lost 2 bases and J 9 bases, leaving 11 bases between the germline ends. CDR3 size: 13 residues. Germline CDR1 reads MNHNS; CDR2 reads SASEGT. The clonotype was recovered from a man aged 50-59 years with acute or convalescent COVID-19. This chain links TRBV6-1 with TRBJ2-1; perhaps TRBD1 as D (5 bases). Sequences were obtained from peripheral blood. The CDR3, as DNA: TGTGCCAGCAGTGAATCTCAGGGATTTGAGCAGTTCTTC. Translation gives CASSESQGFEQFF.